This record concerns one T cell receptor beta chain sequence. The antigen remains unidentified. The junction and the germline gene differ at one end; a read error may be behind it. All patients were untreated before thyroid surgery. The sample comes from a study of metastatic and nonmetastatic thyroid tumors. General study points: Malignant thyroid tumors reportedly exceeded benign nodules significantly in TCR beta diversity, with the difference appearing in blood and tumor.

TCRdb re-clonotyped the PCR reads via MiXCR. The table includes about 24,000 clones, roughly 24% detected once. Germline CDR1 LNHDA, CDR2 SQIVND (reference sequence). The CDR3 runs to 15 residues. The TCR was taken from a male donor with papillary thyroid cancer or a benign thyroid nodule (not recorded which). Some clones in this sample may be carry-over from other donors' samples. The chain links TRBV19 to TRBJ2-3; no definite D call. The sequenced material came from blood. The DNA for the CDR3 is TGTGCCAGTAGTATTCGCCTAGTGGGATCCGATAAGCAGTATTTT. Translated: CASSIRLVGSDKQYF.